These T cell receptor beta chains were read from a single sample in a study of post-analysis software for immune sequencing data. TCRdb itself ran the PCR reads through MiXCR, one entry per CDR3 protein. The table includes hundreds of thousands of distinct CDR3 sequences, approximately 53% detected once. The sample was blood. All receptors come from a girl between 5 and 17 years old with multiple sclerosis. The conserved cysteine and the conserved F or W are not part of the CDR3 here.

TRBJ1-2 | TRBV6-1 | ASSGTLSGGYT
TRBJ2-1 | TRBV9 | ASSPLTSLYNEQF
TRBJ1-2 | TRBV6-6 | ASTFNLLANYGYT
TRBJ2-3 | TRBV7-9 | ASSRTSGMRADTQY
TRBJ1-2 | TRBV12-3/TRBV12-4 | ASSGTGEANYGYT
TRBJ2-3 | TRBV5-1 | ASSSGTSGRDTQY
TRBJ2-1 | TRBV20-1 | SARDFSGRVPPNEQF
TRBJ2-3 | TRBV3-1 | ASSQEFPGLAGADTQY
TRBJ1-6 | TRBV9 | ASSQYNSPLH
TRBJ1-2 | TRBV3-1 | ASSQGTEYGYT
TRBJ2-7 | TRBV5-1 | ASSLEWGRGQYEQY
TRBJ2-7 | TRBV20-1 | SASSGTSGNYEQY
TRBJ1-5 | TRBV9 | ASSNRQGDNQPQH
TRBJ1-2 | TRBV4-1 | ASSQDGRAYGYT
TRBJ1-1 | TRBV5-1 | ASKSGGVNTEAF